The rows below give T cell receptor beta chains drawn from one sample of a study of blood T cell repertoires in COVID-19. Clones were sequenced by immunoSEQ multiplex PCR, and TCRdb holds only the in-frame ones, with some missing. This table has 80,000 or so clones, around nine tenths appearing once. Material for sequencing was peripheral blood. These receptors originate from a woman aged 60-75 years with acute or convalescent COVID-19. Both conserved end residues are part of each CDR3. D genes are given only for firm matches. Expanded clones are given a class, and other clones once, few, many or no size at all.

V gene	D gene	clone size	J gene	CDR3 DNA	CDR3 protein
TRBV18	.	.	TRBJ1-6	TGTGCCAGCTCACCGGGACAAGATAATTCACCCCTCCACTTT	CASSPGQDNSPLHF
TRBV10-2	TRBD2	.	TRBJ2-5	TGCGCCAGCACGGGGGCACTAGCGGGATGGGAGACCCAGTACTTC	CASTGALAGWETQYF
TRBV27	TRBD1	.	TRBJ1-6	TGTGCCAGCAGTTTGGACAGGGTTAGGTCACCCCTCCACTTT	CASSLDRVRSPLHF
TRBV9	.	.	TRBJ2-1	TGTGCCAGCAGCCCGCGGGGTGCCAGGGAAAATGAGCAGTTCTTC	CASSPRGARENEQFF
TRBV3-1/TRBV3-2	.	.	TRBJ1-1	TGTGCCAGCAGCCAAGACAGGTCAGGGGTGGTCACTGAAGCTTTCTTT	CASSQDRSGVVTEAFF
TRBV6-4	.	.	TRBJ1-1	TGTGCCAGCCTCCCGGGATCGCATGGTGAAGCTTTCTTT	CASLPGSHGEAFF
TRBV6-2/TRBV6-3	TRBD1	.	TRBJ2-3	TGTGCCAGCAGCGAACAGGGGATCACAGATACGCAGTATTTT	CASSEQGITDTQYF
TRBV3-1/TRBV3-2	TRBD1	.	TRBJ1-2	TGTGCCAGCAGCCAACAAGACAGGGACTATGGCTACACCTTC	CASSQQDRDYGYTF
TRBV6-1	.	.	TRBJ1-5	TGTGCCAGCAGTGAAAAGGGGAACCAGGTTCAGCCCCAGCATTTT	CASSEKGNQVQPQHF
TRBV11-2	.	.	TRBJ2-7	TGTGCCAGCAGCTTCTCGGACACCTCCTACGAGCAGTACTTC	CASSFSDTSYEQYF
TRBV5-6	.	.	TRBJ1-2	TGTGCCAGCAGCTCACGGCAGGGGAGAGGCTACACCTTC	CASSSRQGRGYTF
TRBV6-5	.	.	TRBJ2-3	TGTGCCAGCAGTTACTCGGGCAGGCAAGGAGATACGCAGTATTTT	CASSYSGRQGDTQYF
TRBV29-1	.	.	TRBJ2-1	TGCAGCGTTGAAGCGAGTTCCTACAATGAGCAGTTCTTC	CSVEASSYNEQFF
TRBV27	.	once	TRBJ1-1	TGTGCCAGCAGTCTTCGATGGGTCGAGGGCACTGAAGCTTTCTTT	CASSLRWVEGTEAFF
TRBV18	TRBD1	.	TRBJ1-1	TGTGCCAGCTCACCATCGACAGGGGGAGCTTTCTTT	CASSPSTGGAFF
TRBV28	.	.	TRBJ2-7	TGTGCCAGCAGTGGGACAAGAAACTACGAGCAGTACTTC	CASSGTRNYEQYF
TRBV3-1/TRBV3-2	.	.	TRBJ2-1	TGTGCCAGCAGCCAAGATGGCATCTTAAGCGCCTACAATGAGCAGTTCTTC	CASSQDGILSAYNEQFF
TRBV2	TRBD1	.	TRBJ2-7	TGTGCCAGCAGTGGGCGTCGGACAGGCCGTAGCGAGCAGTACTTC	CASSGRRTGRSEQYF
TRBV18	TRBD1	.	TRBJ1-4	TGTGCCAGCTCACGAGCGGACAGGGATGGACTGTTTTTT	CASSRADRDGLFF
TRBV9	TRBD1	few	TRBJ1-4	TGTGCCAGCAGCACCTCGACAGGGTCTAATGAAAAACTGTTTTTT	CASSTSTGSNEKLFF
TRBV9	TRBD2	.	TRBJ2-1	TGTGCCAGCAGCCCCTTCCTAGGTAGCGGGGCCTTTAATGAGCAGTTCTTC	CASSPFLGSGAFNEQFF
TRBV4-2	TRBD2	once	TRBJ2-7	TGTGCCAGCAGCCAAGCCCTCCTAGCGGGAGGGACCAGCTCCTACGAGCAGTACTTC	CASSQALLAGGTSSYEQYF
TRBV5-1	TRBD2	few	TRBJ2-1	TGCGCCAGCAGCTTGAGGACTAGCGGATACAATGAGCAGTTCTTC	CASSLRTSGYNEQFF
TRBV7-8	.	.	TRBJ1-2	TGTGCCAGCAGCTTAGGGCTCGTAAACTATGGCGGCTACACCTTC	CASSLGLVNYGGYTF
TRBV24-1	TRBD1	once	TRBJ2-5	TGTGCCACCAGTGACACCGGGACAGGGGAGGAAAAGACCCAGTACTTC	CATSDTGTGEEKTQYF
TRBV27	.	few	TRBJ2-2	TGTGCCAGCAGTTTCCTAGCCTCCGGGGAGCTGTTTTTT	CASSFLASGELFF
TRBV24-1	.	.	TRBJ2-1	TGTGCCACCAGTGGGATCGGGTCCGGGACACACTACAATGAGCAGTTCTTC	CATSGIGSGTHYNEQFF
TRBV4-1	TRBD2	.	TRBJ2-5	TGCGCCAGCAGCCCCGGGCTAGCGGGAGTAGGGCAGACCCAGTACTTC	CASSPGLAGVGQTQYF
TRBV10-3	TRBD1	.	TRBJ2-5	TGTGCCATCAGTGAGCCGCGGACAGGGCAAGAGACCCAGTACTTC	CAISEPRTGQETQYF
TRBV10-3	TRBD1	once	TRBJ1-2	TGTGCCATCAGTGAGCCCACAGGGGGCCCCTATGGCTACACCTTC	CAISEPTGGPYGYTF
TRBV6-5	TRBD2	.	TRBJ2-2	TGTGCCAGCTGGGGGGGGAGAAACACCGGGGAGCTGTTTTTT	CASWGGRNTGELFF
TRBV7-3	TRBD1	.	TRBJ2-2	TGTGCCAGCAGCCGCAGACAGGGCGGGGAGCTGTTTTTT	CASSRRQGGELFF
TRBV28	TRBD2	.	TRBJ2-1	TGTGCCAGCAGCTCTAGCGGGAGTTATAATGAGCAGTTCTTC	CASSSSGSYNEQFF
TRBV5-1	TRBD1	.	TRBJ2-7	TGCGCCAGCAGCCAAGGGACAGCCGAGCAGTACTTC	CASSQGTAEQYF
TRBV24-1	.	.	TRBJ1-5	TGTGCCACCAGTGATTCCCAGAATAGCAATCAGCCCCAGCATTTT	CATSDSQNSNQPQHF